A single sample gave rise to the 20 T cell receptor beta chains below, sequenced in a study of CD8+ T cells in alopecia areata. Following RNA extraction, reverse transcription yielded cDNA that acted as the sequencing template. Profiled with immunoSEQ multiplex PCR; TCRdb holds only in-frame clones, not every one. The data contain some 150,000 clones, 58% of them singletons. The sequences come from CD4+ T cells sorted from blood, collected at week 0. The receptors derive from a human donor with alopecia areata.

The chain employs TRBV15 and TRBJ2-7, with TRBD2 matching over 16 bases. In germline, CDR1 is LNHNV, CDR2 YYDKDF (reference sequence). The CDR3 spans 17 residues. V was pared by 1 base and J by 9 bases, with 9 bases of the junction left unmatched. This chain's CDR3 is CATSRVGTSGGAFVQYF. Here the CDR3 DNA reads TGTGCCACCAGCAGAGTGGGGACTAGCGGGGGGGCGTTTGTGCAGTACTTC.

The chain couples TRBV10-2 to TRBJ2-5; 10 bases are shared with TRBD1. Losses at the gene ends were 6 bases for V and 1 base for J; bases not matched to a gene: 5. This CDR3 spans 15 amino acids. The germline V gene encodes CDR1 WSHSY and CDR2 SAAADI. The CDR3 nucleotides are TGCGCCAGCAGAGACAGGGGGCCATTCCAAGAGACCCAGTACTTC. Translating gives CASRDRGPFQETQYF.

This clone was counted only a few times. The CDR3 sequence is CASSVGAGANTGELFF. The CDR3 DNA is TGTGCCAGCAGCGTAGGAGCAGGAGCAAACACCGGGGAGCTGTTTTTT. The V gene is TRBV9, the J gene TRBJ2-2; D gene ambiguous. CDR1 and CDR2 (germline): SGDLS, YYNGEE. V gave up 0 bases and J gave up 2 bases, with 11 bases separating them. The CDR3 has 16 residues. Full variable domain (remainder filled in from reference TRBV9 and TRBJ2-2): DSGVTQTPKHLITATGQRVTLRCSPRSGDLSVYWYQQSLDQGLQFLIQYYNGEERAKGNILERFSAQQFPDLHSELNLSSLELGDSALYFCASSVGAGANTGELFFGEGSRLTVL.

V and J are TRBV2 and TRBJ1-1; no firm D call. The CDR3 is 15 residues long. Trimming cost V 4 bases and J 2 bases, with 14 bases left between them. In germline, CDR1 is SNHLY, CDR2 FYNNEI. The CDR3 protein is CASSGLGLANTEAFF. The CDR3 DNA follows: TGTGCCAGCAGTGGTTTGGGGTTGGCTAACACTGAAGCTTTCTTT.

V and J are TRBV25-1 and TRBJ1-6; D is ambiguous. V lost 4 bases to trimming and J lost 10 bases, with 8 bases between them. Germline CDR1 and CDR2: MGHDK and SYGVNS. The CDR3 spans 12 residues. In nucleotides, the CDR3 is TGTGCCAGCAGTGTGGGGAACTCACCCCTCCACTTT. Protein product: CASSVGNSPLHF.

CDR3 region: CASSQYGVNTEAFF. CDR3 bases: TGTGCCAGCAGCCAATATGGTGTGAACACTGAAGCTTTCTTT. This rearrangement joins TRBV14 to TRBJ1-1; D ambiguous. The CDR3 runs 14 residues. V lost 2 bases, J lost 0 bases, and 7 bases lay in between. Germline values: CDR1 SGHDN, CDR2 FVKESK.

Concerning this clone: In the same sample, other DNA sequences code for this CDR3. The V call is TRBV30, the J call TRBJ2-6; D call uncertain. Germline V lookup: CDR1 GTSNPN, CDR2 SVGIG (reference sequence). Trimming removed 6 bases from V and 0 bases from J, with 3 bases in between. The CDR3 spans 12 residues. The CDR3 DNA reads as TGTGCCTGCAGCTCTGGGGCCAACGTCCTGACTTTC. This gives the protein CACSSGANVLTF.

V and J are TRBV6-5 and TRBJ2-3, with TRBD1 matching over 8 bases. In germline, CDR1 is MNHEY, CDR2 SVGAGI. This CDR3 has 16 amino acids. The trim removed 0 bases at V and 4 bases at J, leaving 6 bases unmatched. This CDR3 reads CASSYSTGELADTQYF. The DNA for the CDR3 is TGTGCCAGCAGTTACTCGACAGGGGAGTTGGCAGATACGCAGTATTTT.

The chain links TRBV30 to TRBJ1-2; D is unresolved. The germline V and J ends were trimmed by 2 bases and 8 bases, with 9 bases remaining between them. This CDR3 has 11 amino acids. Germline V lookup: CDR1 GTSNPN, CDR2 SVGIG (reference sequence). The DNA for the CDR3 is TGTGCCTGGAGTCGGACCGGGGGCTACACCTTC. Residues: CAWSRTGGYTF.

The chain combines TRBV7-2 with TRBJ1-2; D may be TRBD1 (5 bases). The CDR3 is 14 amino acids. Germline CDR1 and CDR2: SGHTA and FQGNSA. The ends were cut back, 5 bases at V and 7 bases at J, with 17 bases in the middle. CDR3 coding DNA: TGTGCCAGCAGCGGGGATCTAGGGGCGGGTGGCTACACCTTC. It yields the protein CASSGDLGAGGYTF.

The V call is TRBV11-2, the J call TRBJ2-3, with TRBD2 identical over 11 bases. J lost 4 bases, V lost 1 base, and 13 bases had no gene match. Germline V CDR1 and CDR2: SGHAT, FQNNGV. The CDR3 is 19 residues long. The CDR3 loop reads CASSLGGSLAGGPADTQYF. As DNA, the CDR3 is TGTGCCAGCAGCTTAGGTGGCTCCCTAGCGGGAGGACCCGCAGATACGCAGTATTTT. The variable domain in full, with the rest retrieved from reference TRBV11-2 and TRBJ2-3, is EAGVAQSPRYKIIEKRQSVAFWCNPISGHATLYWYQQILGQGPKLLIQFQNNGVVDDSQLPKDRFSAERLKGVDSTLKIQPAKLEDSAVYLCASSLGGSLAGGPADTQYFGPGTRLTVL.

This chain connects TRBV2 to TRBJ1-2; D is possibly TRBD1 (6 bases). CDR3 length equals 14 residues. The germline V gene encodes CDR1 SNHLY and CDR2 FYNNEI. Trimming removed 4 bases at V and 2 bases at J, with 11 bases between. CDR3 loop: CASSVDSENYGYTF. The CDR3 bases are TGTGCCAGCAGTGTGGACAGCGAAAACTATGGCTACACCTTC.

The table lists this clone with a few counts. The V call is TRBV10-3, the J call TRBJ1-3; the D is unclear. Per the germline V gene, CDR1 is ENHRY and CDR2 is SYGVKD. V was shortened by 2 bases and J by 0 bases, with 8 bases between the two germline ends. The CDR3 has 15 residues. In nucleotides, the CDR3 is TGTGCCATCAGTGAGGTTACTGGCTCTGGAAACACCATATATTTT. Residues: CAISEVTGSGNTIYF.

This chain links TRBV4-2 with TRBJ2-1; 8 nucleotides line up with TRBD1. The CDR3 is 16 amino acids. J gave up 4 bases and V 4 bases, and 9 bases lay outside the gene matches. Germline-derived CDR1 and CDR2 are LGHNA and YNFKEQ. CDR3 in amino acids: CASSPETGDGYNEQFF. CDR3 DNA: TGTGCCAGCAGCCCGGAGACAGGGGATGGTTACAATGAGCAGTTCTTC.

V usage is TRBV27 and J usage is TRBJ2-5; D remains ambiguous. Germline V gives CDR1 MNHEY, CDR2 SMNVEV (reference sequence). The V gene lost 3 bases and the J gene lost 0 bases, with 8 bases spanning the gap. There are 14 residues in the CDR3. The DNA for the CDR3 is TGTGCCAGCAGTTTTCAGGCATACCAAGAGACCCAGTACTTC. Translating it yields CASSFQAYQETQYF.

This clone has a single count. The chain recombines TRBV29-1 with TRBJ1-2; D not resolved. The CDR3 runs 11 residues. The germline V and J ends were trimmed by 4 bases and 4 bases, with 7 bases remaining between them. In germline, CDR1 is SQVTM, CDR2 ANQGSEA. The CDR3 reads CSVGKVYGYTF. DNA of the CDR3: TGCAGCGTTGGTAAAGTCTATGGCTACACCTTC.

The chain links TRBV5-6 to TRBJ1-2, with 9 bases matching TRBD1. The CDR3 runs 14 residues. In germline, CDR1 is SGHDT, CDR2 YYEEEE. With V trimmed by 4 bases and J by 6 bases, 7 bases remained unmatched. The CDR3 DNA is TGTGCCAGCAGCCCGGGACAGGGCCTGGATGGCTACACCTTC. Translation gives CASSPGQGLDGYTF.

This clone was found once. The chain links TRBV6-5 to TRBJ1-1; 7 positions match TRBD1. The CDR3 length is 14 residues. Germline CDR1 and CDR2: MNHEY and SVGAGI. V lost 5 bases, J lost 1 base, and 4 bases stayed unmatched. CDR3 in DNA: TGTGCCAGCAGTCGGGGACAGCAGAACACTGAAGCTTTCTTT. It encodes CASSRGQQNTEAFF.

This clone was observed a few times. The rearrangement joins TRBV30 to TRBJ2-2; D could derive from TRBD1 or TRBD2 (6 bases each). V was pared by 8 bases and J by 2 bases, with 12 bases between. The CDR3 runs to 13 residues. Germline values: CDR1 GTSNPN, CDR2 SVGIG (reference sequence). The chain's CDR3 is CARGQPNTGELFF. The CDR3 region has the DNA TGTGCCCGGGGGCAGCCCAACACCGGGGAGCTGTTTTTT.

The V call is TRBV7-9, the J call TRBJ1-1; D is possibly TRBD1 (6 bases). The length of the CDR3 is 15 residues. CDR1 and CDR2 from the germline V gene are SEHNR and FQNEAQ (reference sequence). Between the trimmed V and J ends, which lost 5 bases and 4 bases, there was a span of 17 bases. As DNA, the CDR3 is TGTGCCAGCAGCATAAGATATGTGGGGGCCACTGAAGCTTTCTTT. Protein: CASSIRYVGATEAFF.